These 4 T cell receptor beta chains were all obtained from the same sample, sequenced in a study of molecular identifiers for immune sequencing clone quantification. Via MiXCR, TCRdb re-called the PCR reads, giving one row per CDR3 protein. Counted here are approximately 630,000 distinct CDR3 sequences, over 25% occurring once; the ten biggest clones make up about 0.84%. Sequencing used naive CD8+ T cells from blood, with Jurkat cell RNA spiked in. Subset in this sample: FACS-sorted CD8+CD4-CCR7+CD45RA+ naive T cells. The receptors come from a human donor in good health. Some libraries in this study had Jurkat cell RNA spiked in.

There are a few counts of this clonotype. The chain recombines TRBV29-1 with TRBJ2-7, with no clear D. The germline gives CDR1 SQVTM, CDR2 ANQGSEA. V was cut by 1 base and J by 3 bases, with 19 bases left in between. The CDR3 runs 16 residues. CDR3 sequence reads: CSVEGGETGVGYEQYF. The DNA of the CDR3 is TGCAGCGTTGAAGGGGGTGAAACCGGCGTCGGCTACGAGCAGTACTTC.

There are a few counts of this clonotype. This chain uses TRBV19 with TRBJ1-4; 8 nucleotides match TRBD1. CDR1 is LNHDA, CDR2 SQIVND, per germline (reference sequence). Trimming at V came to 0 bases and at J to 3 bases, leaving 6 bases not matched to a gene. There are 17 residues in the CDR3. For the CDR3, the DNA is TGTGCCAGTAGTATAGATCACCGGGACAGGTCTAATGAAAAACTGTTTTTT. Translation: CASSIDHRDRSNEKLFF.

Turning to this clonotype: At one end the junction does not follow the germline gene, possibly because of a read error. The V call is TRBV19, the J call TRBJ1-1; D is undetermined. Germline-derived CDR1 and CDR2 are LNHDA and SQIVND (reference sequence). CDR3 length: 13 amino acids. The DNA for the CDR3 is TGTGCCAGTAGTATAGCCGTTTGCACTGAAGCTCTCTTT. Translation gives CASSIAVCTEALF. The whole variable domain, filled in from reference TRBV19 and TRBJ1-1, reads DGGITQSPKYLFRKEGQNVTLSCEQNLNHDAMYWYRQDPGQGLRLIYYSQIVNDFQKGDIAEGYSVSREKKESFPLTVTSAQKNPTAFYLCASSIAVCTEALFGQGTRLTVV.

This rearrangement joins TRBV20-1 to TRBJ2-3; D possibly corresponds to TRBD2 (5 bases). Germline CDR1 DFQATT, CDR2 SNEGSKA (reference sequence). The germline V and J ends were trimmed by 3 bases and 9 bases, with 10 bases remaining between them. The length of the CDR3 is 11 residues. DNA of the CDR3: TGCAGTGCTAGCCGGCGGGTGACGCAGTATTTT. Residues: CSASRRVTQYF.